This TCR beta chain originates from a study of T-cell memory formation after mild COVID-19. With 3 bases clipped from V and 2 bases from J, the junction kept 10 bases outside the gene matches. Germline V CDR1 and CDR2: SEHNR, FQNEAQ (reference sequence). This CDR3 region has 17 residues. MiXCR was run by TCRdb on the 5' RACE reads, yielding one entry per CDR3 protein. The table shows fewer than 400,000 distinct CDR3 sequences, with around a sixth occurring only once. The sequencing input was PBMCs or a T cell subset sorted from them (not recorded which). The clonotype originates from a man aged 18 to 35 who had mild COVID-19 (a few samples of this study predate the infection). Cell type and time point are not known. The V and J genes are TRBV7-9 and TRBJ2-7, with 10 positions matching TRBD2. DNA of the CDR3: TGTGCCAGCAGCTTGGGAACTAGCGGGGACCGCCCCTACGAGCAGTACTTC. It translates to CASSLGTSGDRPYEQYF.